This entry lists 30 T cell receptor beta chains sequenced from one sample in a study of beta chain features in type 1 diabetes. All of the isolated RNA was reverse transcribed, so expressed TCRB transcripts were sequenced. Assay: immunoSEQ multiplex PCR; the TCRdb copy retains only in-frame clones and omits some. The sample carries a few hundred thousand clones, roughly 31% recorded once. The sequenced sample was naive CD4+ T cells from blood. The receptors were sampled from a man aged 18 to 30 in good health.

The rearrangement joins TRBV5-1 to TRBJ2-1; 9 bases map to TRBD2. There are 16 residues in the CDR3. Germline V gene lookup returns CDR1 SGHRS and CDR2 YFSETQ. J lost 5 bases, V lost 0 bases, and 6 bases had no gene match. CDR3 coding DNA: TGCGCCAGCAGCTTGGATCGGACTAGCGCCCACAATGAGCAGTTCTTC. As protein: CASSLDRTSAHNEQFF.

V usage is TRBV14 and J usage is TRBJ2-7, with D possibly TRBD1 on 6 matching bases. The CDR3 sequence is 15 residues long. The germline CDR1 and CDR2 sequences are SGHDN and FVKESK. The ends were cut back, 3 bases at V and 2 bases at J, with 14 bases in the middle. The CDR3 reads CASSQTGARTYEQYF. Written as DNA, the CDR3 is TGTGCCAGCAGCCAGACAGGCGCCCGGACCTACGAGCAGTACTTC.

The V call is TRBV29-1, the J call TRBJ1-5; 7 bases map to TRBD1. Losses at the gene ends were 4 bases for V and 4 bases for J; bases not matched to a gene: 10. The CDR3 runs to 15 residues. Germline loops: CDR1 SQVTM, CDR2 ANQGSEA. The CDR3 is CSVVESGDRNQPQHF. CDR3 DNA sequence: TGCAGCGTTGTAGAATCCGGGGACAGAAATCAGCCCCAGCATTTT.

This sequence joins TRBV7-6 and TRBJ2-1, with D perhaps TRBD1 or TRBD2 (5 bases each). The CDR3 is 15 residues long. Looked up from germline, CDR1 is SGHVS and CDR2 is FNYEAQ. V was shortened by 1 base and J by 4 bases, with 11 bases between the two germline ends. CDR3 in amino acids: CASSLEGRGYNEQFF. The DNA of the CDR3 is TGTGCCAGCAGCTTAGAGGGACGAGGATACAATGAGCAGTTCTTC.

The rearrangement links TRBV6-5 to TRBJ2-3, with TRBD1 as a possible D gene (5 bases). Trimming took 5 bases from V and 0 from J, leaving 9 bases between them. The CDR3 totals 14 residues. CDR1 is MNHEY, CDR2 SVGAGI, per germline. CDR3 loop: CASSEWGSTDTQYF. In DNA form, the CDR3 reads TGTGCCAGCAGTGAGTGGGGCAGCACAGATACGCAGTATTTT.

CDR3 protein: CAWRYRSRTEAFF. CDR3 bases: TGTGCCTGGAGGTATCGGTCGCGGACTGAAGCTTTCTTT. This chain links TRBV30 with TRBJ1-1; D is ambiguous. The V and J ends lost 3 bases and 5 bases respectively, with 13 bases between them. This CDR3 is built from 13 residues. Germline CDR1 GTSNPN, CDR2 SVGIG (reference sequence).

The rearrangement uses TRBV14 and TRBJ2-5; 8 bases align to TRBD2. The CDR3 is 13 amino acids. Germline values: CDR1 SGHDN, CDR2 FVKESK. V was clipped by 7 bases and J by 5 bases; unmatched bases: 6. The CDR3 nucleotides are TGTGCCAGCACCCCTAGCGGGTCGGAGACCCAGTACTTC. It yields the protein CASTPSGSETQYF.

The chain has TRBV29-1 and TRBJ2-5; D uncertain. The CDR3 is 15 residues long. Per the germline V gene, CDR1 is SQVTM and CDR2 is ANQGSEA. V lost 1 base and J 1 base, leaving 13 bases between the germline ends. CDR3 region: CSVEGSLPIQETQYF. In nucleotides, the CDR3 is TGCAGCGTTGAAGGCAGCCTCCCCATCCAAGAGACCCAGTACTTC. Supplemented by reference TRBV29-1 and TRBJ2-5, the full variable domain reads SAVISQKPSRDICQRGTSLTIQCQVDSQVTMMFWYRQQPGQSLTLIATANQGSEATYESGFVIDKFPISRPNLTFSTLTVSNMSPEDSSIYLCSVEGSLPIQETQYFGPGTRLLVL.

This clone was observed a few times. CDR3 nucleotide sequence: TGTGCCAGCAGCTTAGTCTCCGGACAGCTTTTCGAGCAGTACTTC. Encoded protein: CASSLVSGQLFEQYF. The gene calls are TRBV7-9 and TRBJ2-7, with a weak D call TRBD1 (6 bases). The germline V gene encodes CDR1 SEHNR and CDR2 FQNEAQ (reference sequence). This CDR3 has 15 amino acids. Trimming pared 1 base from V and 6 bases from J, leaving 16 bases between. The full variable domain, rest sourced from reference TRBV7-9 and TRBJ2-7, is DTGVSQNPRHKITKRGQNVTFRCDPISEHNRLYWYRQTLGQGPEFLTYFQNEAQLEKSRLLSDRFSAERPKGSFSTLEIQRTEQGDSAMYLCASSLVSGQLFEQYFGPGTRLTVT.

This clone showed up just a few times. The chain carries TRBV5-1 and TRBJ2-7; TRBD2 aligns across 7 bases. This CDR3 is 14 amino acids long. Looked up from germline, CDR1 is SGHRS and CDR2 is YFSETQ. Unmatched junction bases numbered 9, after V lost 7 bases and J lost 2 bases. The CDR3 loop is CASGRGGAPYEQYF. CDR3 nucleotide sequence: TGCGCCAGCGGACGGGGAGGGGCCCCCTACGAGCAGTACTTC.

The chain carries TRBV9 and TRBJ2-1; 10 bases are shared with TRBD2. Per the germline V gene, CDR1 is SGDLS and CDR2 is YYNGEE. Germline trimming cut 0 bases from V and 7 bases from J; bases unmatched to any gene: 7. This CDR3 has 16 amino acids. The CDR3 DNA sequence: TGTGCCAGCAGCGTAGCCGGGACTAGCGCCACGAATGAGCAGTTCTTC. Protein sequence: CASSVAGTSATNEQFF.

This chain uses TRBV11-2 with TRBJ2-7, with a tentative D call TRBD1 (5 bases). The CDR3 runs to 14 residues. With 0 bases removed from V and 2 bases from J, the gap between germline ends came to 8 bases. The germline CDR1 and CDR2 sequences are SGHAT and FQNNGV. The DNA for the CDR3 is TGTGCCAGCAGCTTAGACAGGGTAGCCTACGAGCAGTACTTC. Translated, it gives CASSLDRVAYEQYF.

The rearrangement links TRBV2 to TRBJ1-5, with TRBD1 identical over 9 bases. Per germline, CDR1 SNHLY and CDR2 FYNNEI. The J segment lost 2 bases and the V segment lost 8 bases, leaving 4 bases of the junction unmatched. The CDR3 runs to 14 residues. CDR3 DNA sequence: TGTGCCAGCGGCCGGGACAGGGGCAATCAGCCCCAGCATTTT. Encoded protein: CASGRDRGNQPQHF.

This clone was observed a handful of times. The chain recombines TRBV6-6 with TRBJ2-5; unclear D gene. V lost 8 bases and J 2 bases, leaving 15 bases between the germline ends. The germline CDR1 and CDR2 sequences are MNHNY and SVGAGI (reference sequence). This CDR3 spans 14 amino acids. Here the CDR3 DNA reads TGTGCCAGCCTGGGCGTACAAGGGCAAGAGACCCAGTACTTC. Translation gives CASLGVQGQETQYF.

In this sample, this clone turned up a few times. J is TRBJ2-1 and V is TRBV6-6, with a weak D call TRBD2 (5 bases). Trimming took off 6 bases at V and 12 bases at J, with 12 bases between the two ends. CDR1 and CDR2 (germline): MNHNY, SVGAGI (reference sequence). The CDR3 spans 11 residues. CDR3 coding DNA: TGTGCCAGCAGCCCCGAGAGGGCGCAGTTCTTC. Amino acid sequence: CASSPERAQFF.

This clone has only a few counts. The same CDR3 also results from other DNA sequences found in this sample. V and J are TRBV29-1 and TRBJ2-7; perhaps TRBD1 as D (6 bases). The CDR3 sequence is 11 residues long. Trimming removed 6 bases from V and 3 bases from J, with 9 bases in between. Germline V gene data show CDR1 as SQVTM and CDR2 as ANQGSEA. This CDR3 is CSVRGNYEQYF. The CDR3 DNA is TGCAGCGTAAGGGGGAACTACGAGCAGTACTTC.

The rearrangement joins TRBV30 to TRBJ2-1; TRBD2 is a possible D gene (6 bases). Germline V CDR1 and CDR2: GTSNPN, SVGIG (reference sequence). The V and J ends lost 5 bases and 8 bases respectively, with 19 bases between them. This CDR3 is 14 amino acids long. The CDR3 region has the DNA TGTGCCTGGCAATCGGGAGAGGGTTGGGATGAGCAGTTCTTC. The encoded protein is CAWQSGEGWDEQFF. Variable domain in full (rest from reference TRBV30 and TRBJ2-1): SQTIHQWPATLVQPVGSPLSLECTVEGTSNPNLYWYRQAAGRGLQLLFYSVGIGQISSEVPQNLSASRPQDRQFILSSKKLLLSDSGFYLCAWQSGEGWDEQFFGPGTRLTVL.

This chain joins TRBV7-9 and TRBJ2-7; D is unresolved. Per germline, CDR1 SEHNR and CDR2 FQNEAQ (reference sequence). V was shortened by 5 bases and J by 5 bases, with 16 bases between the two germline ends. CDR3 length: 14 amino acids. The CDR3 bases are TGTGCCAGCAGCGGCCTCTTCTGGACCCACGAGCAGTACTTC. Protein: CASSGLFWTHEQYF.

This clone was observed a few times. In nucleotides, the CDR3 is TGCGCCAGCAGCCCTGGATGGGAGGCCAATACAGATACGCAGTATTTT. Protein sequence: CASSPGWEANTDTQYF. This chain links TRBV5-1 with TRBJ2-3; possible D gene TRBD2, 6 bases. This CDR3 region has 16 residues. V was shortened by 4 bases and J by 3 bases, with 18 bases between the two germline ends. Germline CDR1 SGHRS, CDR2 YFSETQ.

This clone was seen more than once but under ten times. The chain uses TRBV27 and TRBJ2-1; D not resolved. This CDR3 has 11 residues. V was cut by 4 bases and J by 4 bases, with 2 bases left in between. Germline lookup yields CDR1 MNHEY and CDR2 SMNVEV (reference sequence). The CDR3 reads CASSWYNEQFF. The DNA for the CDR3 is TGTGCCAGCAGTTGGTACAATGAGCAGTTCTTC.

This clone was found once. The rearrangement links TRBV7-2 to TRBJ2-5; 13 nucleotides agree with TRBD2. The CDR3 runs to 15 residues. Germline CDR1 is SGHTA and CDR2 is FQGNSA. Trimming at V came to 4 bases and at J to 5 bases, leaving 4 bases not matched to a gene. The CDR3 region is CASSSGLAGPETQYF. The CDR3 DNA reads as TGTGCCAGCAGCTCGGGACTAGCGGGACCGGAGACCCAGTACTTC.

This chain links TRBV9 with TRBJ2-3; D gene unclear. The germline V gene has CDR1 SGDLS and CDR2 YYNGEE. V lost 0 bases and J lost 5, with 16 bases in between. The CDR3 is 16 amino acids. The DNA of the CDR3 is TGTGCCAGCAGCGTAGGGGTAGCCAATTCCGGAGATACGCAGTATTTT. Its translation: CASSVGVANSGDTQYF.

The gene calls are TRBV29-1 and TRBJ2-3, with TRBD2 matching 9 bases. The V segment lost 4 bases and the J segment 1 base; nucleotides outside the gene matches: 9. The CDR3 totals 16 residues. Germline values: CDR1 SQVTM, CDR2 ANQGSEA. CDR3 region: CSVASGMRGGTDTQYF. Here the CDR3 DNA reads TGCAGCGTTGCTAGCGGGATGCGCGGGGGCACAGATACGCAGTATTTT.

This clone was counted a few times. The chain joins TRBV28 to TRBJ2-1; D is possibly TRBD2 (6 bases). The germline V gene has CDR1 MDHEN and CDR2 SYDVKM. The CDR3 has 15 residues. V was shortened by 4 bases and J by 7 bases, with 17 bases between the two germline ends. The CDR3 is CASSSSGTAGNEQFF. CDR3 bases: TGTGCCAGCAGTTCGTCCGGGACTGCTGGGAATGAGCAGTTCTTC.

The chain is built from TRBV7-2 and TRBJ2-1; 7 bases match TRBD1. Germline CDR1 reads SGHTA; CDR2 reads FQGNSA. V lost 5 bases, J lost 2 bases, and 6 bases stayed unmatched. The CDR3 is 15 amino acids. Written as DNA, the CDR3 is TGTGCCAGCAGCCCAGAGGGACAGACCTACAATGAGCAGTTCTTC. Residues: CASSPEGQTYNEQFF.

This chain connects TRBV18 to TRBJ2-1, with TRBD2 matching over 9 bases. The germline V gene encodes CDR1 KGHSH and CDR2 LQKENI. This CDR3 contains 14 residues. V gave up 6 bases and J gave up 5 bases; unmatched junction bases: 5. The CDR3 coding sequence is TGTGCCAGCTCGTTGACTAGCGGAGACAATGAGCAGTTCTTC. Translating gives CASSLTSGDNEQFF.

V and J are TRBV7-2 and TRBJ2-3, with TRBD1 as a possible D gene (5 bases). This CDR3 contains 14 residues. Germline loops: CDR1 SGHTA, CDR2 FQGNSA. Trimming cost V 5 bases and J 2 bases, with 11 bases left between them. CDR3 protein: CASSRARVTDTQYF. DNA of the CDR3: TGTGCCAGCAGCCGCGCCAGGGTCACAGATACGCAGTATTTT.

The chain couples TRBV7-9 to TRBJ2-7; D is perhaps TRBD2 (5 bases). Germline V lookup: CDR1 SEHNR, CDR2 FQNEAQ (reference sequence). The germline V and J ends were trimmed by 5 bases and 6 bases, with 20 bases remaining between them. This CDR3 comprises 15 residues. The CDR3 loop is CASSPRGGSPSEQYF. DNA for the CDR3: TGTGCCAGCAGCCCCCGAGGCGGGTCTCCCTCCGAGCAGTACTTC.

This CDR3 is CASSPTRDDYGYTF. The CDR3, as DNA: TGTGCCAGCAGCCCGACGAGGGATGACTATGGCTACACCTTC. The V gene is TRBV2, the J gene TRBJ1-2; D is unclear. Trimming cost V 6 bases and J 3 bases, with 14 bases left between them. CDR3 size: 14 residues. CDR1 is SNHLY and CDR2 is FYNNEI in the germline V gene. Based on the CDR3 plus reference TRBV2 and TRBJ1-2, the full variable domain is EPEVTQTPSHQVTQMGQEVILRCVPISNHLYFYWYRQILGQKVEFLVSFYNNEISEKSEIFDDQFSVERPDGSNFTLKIRSTKLEDSAMYFCASSPTRDDYGYTFGSGTRLTVV.

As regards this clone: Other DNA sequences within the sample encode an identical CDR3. The CDR3 protein is CSVAGTGSRETQYF. The CDR3 DNA follows: TGCAGCGTTGCAGGGACAGGGAGTCGAGAGACCCAGTACTTC. The chain links TRBV29-1 to TRBJ2-5; 9 nucleotides align to TRBD1. Germline assignment: CDR1 SQVTM and CDR2 ANQGSEA. The V segment lost 4 bases and the J segment 4 bases; nucleotides outside the gene matches: 7. The CDR3 runs to 14 residues.